The sequence of this T cell receptor beta chain was determined in a study of blood T cell repertoires in COVID-19. The wider study: Sources were T cells, B-cell-depleted T cells, or PBMCs; the material itself was cDNA or gDNA.

The study assigned cohorts using participant-reported clinical history. Donors in Cohort 3 counted as recovered after two negative PCRs, clearance, or symptom resolution. In the original processing: Amplification with reference gene primers provided the estimates of nucleated cell counts. The protocol was immunoSEQ multiplex PCR, while the TCRdb copy is restricted to in-frame clones and leaves out a portion. That table supplies the V and J calls and clone size; D and trimming were determined from the DNA. The sample includes around 480,000 clones, 75% to 90% of them seen just once. Sequences were obtained from PBMCs or T cells enriched from blood (not recorded which). The receptor was isolated from a woman aged 18-29 years who had recovered from COVID-19.

The CDR3 sequence: CASSLYNSAGRGNTQYF. In nucleotides, the CDR3 is TGCGCCAGCAGCTTGTATAATTCCGCGGGGCGAGGAAATACGCAGTATTTT. The chain recombines TRBV5-1 with TRBJ2-3; tentatively, D is TRBD2 (6 bases). The germline gives CDR1 SGHRS, CDR2 YFSETQ. V was pared by 1 base and J by 7 bases, with 22 bases between. CDR3 size: 17 residues. The variable domain in full, with the rest retrieved from reference TRBV5-1 and TRBJ2-3, is KAGVTQTPRYLIKTRGQQVTLSCSPISGHRSVSWYQQTPGQGLQFLFEYFSETQRNKGNFPGRFSGRQFSNSRSEMNVSTLELGDSALYLCASSLYNSAGRGNTQYFGPGTRLTVL.